Shown below are 4 T cell receptor beta chains from a single sample sequenced in a study of blood T cell repertoires in COVID-19. Sequenced by immunoSEQ multiplex PCR; TCRdb stores in-frame clones only, minus some. The sample comprises 200,000 or so clones, roughly 90% of which are singletons, and 0.78% rests with the top ten. Sequencing was done on a sample of peripheral blood. The receptors were sampled from a woman aged 70 to 79 with acute or convalescent COVID-19.

J is TRBJ1-2 and V is TRBV9; possible D gene TRBD1, 6 bases. Germline V gene data show CDR1 as SGDLS and CDR2 as YYNGEE. There are 19 residues in the CDR3. V was trimmed by 4 bases and J by 1 base, leaving 26 bases between them. The chain's CDR3 is CASSLREGTPRGYNYGYTF. Here the CDR3 DNA reads TGTGCCAGCAGCCTAAGGGAGGGGACCCCGAGGGGGTATAACTATGGCTACACCTTC.

The chain links TRBV20-1 to TRBJ2-3, with 8 positions matching TRBD2. The CDR3 extends over 17 amino acids. J lost 2 bases, V lost 3 bases, and 13 bases had no gene match. CDR1 and CDR2 (germline): DFQATT, SNEGSKA (reference sequence). The CDR3 protein is CSASSREGPRYTDTQYF. CDR3 sequence (DNA): TGCAGTGCTAGTAGCCGGGAGGGCCCCAGGTACACAGATACGCAGTATTTT.

The rearrangement joins TRBV19 to TRBJ2-4, with TRBD1 matching 7 bases. V dropped 1 base and J dropped 13; count of bases not matched to a gene: 4. The germline gives CDR1 LNHDA, CDR2 SQIVND (reference sequence). CDR3 length: 12 residues. CDR3 nucleotides: TGTGCCAGTAGTATAGGTCAGGGGGTGCAGTACTTC. Translation gives CASSIGQGVQYF.

The CDR3 loop is CASSYSQGNYGYTF. CDR3 DNA: TGTGCCAGCAGTTACTCCCAGGGGAACTATGGCTACACCTTC. This chain connects TRBV6-2 or TRBV6-3 to TRBJ1-2; tentative D call: TRBD1 (6 bases). This CDR3 spans 14 amino acids. CDR1 is MNHEY and CDR2 is SVGEGT in the germline V gene. V was pared by 0 bases and J by 2 bases, with 7 bases between.